The source of this T cell receptor beta chain is a study of T cells expressing NK-cell markers. Study-wide findings and caveats: The leading position in the CD3+CD56-NKG2C+ fraction of several donors also went to these clonotypes.

CDR3 length: 15 amino acids. A note on this clonotype: Its target is unknown.

TCRdb reprocessed the 5' RACE reads and keeps a single row for each CDR3 protein, giving no DNA. The listing contains 250,000 to 300,000 distinct CDR3 sequences. The sample consisted of blood T cells: a sorted CD56 or NKG2C T cell subset, CD4+ or CD8+ T cells, or bulk PBMC T cells (not recorded which). The sequence was obtained from a woman aged 18-69 years in good health. The V call is TRBV12-3 or TRBV12-4, the J call TRBJ1-1; there is no DNA to check the TCRdb D call of TRBD1. CDR3 amino acids: CASSLQGALNTEAFF.